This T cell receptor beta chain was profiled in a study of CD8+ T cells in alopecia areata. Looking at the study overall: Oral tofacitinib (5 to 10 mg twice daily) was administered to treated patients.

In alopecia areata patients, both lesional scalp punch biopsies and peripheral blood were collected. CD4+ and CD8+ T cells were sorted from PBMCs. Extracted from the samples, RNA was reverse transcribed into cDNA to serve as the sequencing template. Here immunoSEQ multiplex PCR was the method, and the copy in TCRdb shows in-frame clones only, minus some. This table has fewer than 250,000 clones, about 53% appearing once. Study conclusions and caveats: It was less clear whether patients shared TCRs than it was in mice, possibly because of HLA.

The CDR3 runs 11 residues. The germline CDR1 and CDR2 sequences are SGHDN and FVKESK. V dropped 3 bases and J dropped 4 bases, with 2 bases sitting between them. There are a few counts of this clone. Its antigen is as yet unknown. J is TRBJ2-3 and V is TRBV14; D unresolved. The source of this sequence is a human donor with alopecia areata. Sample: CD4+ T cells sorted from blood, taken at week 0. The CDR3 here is CASSHADTQYF. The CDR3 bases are TGTGCCAGCAGCCACGCAGATACGCAGTATTTT.